This paragraph covers one TCR beta chain sequence. Its antigen is not known. The read terminates 3 residues before the CDR3 end, so the remaining end is supplied by the germline J gene. The data were taken from a study of Tregs in tolerant kidney transplant recipients. General study findings and limits: Biological reproducibility was not directly addressed, but technical replication error appeared minimal. Tregs expanded with activated donor B cells seemed most donor-specific. Donor-specific Treg expansion exceeded global Treg expansion in tolerant patients, suggesting antigen drive.

The protocol was immunoSEQ multiplex PCR, while the TCRdb copy is restricted to in-frame clones and leaves out a portion. The sample has approximately 49,000 clones, and its top ten clones hold around 0.8%. Germline trimming cut 3 bases from V and 7 bases from J; bases unmatched to any gene: 3. The CDR3 sequence is 12 residues long. The germline CDR1 and CDR2 sequences are DFQATT and SNEGSKA (reference sequence). The chain combines TRBV20-1 with TRBJ2-1; the match to TRBD2 covers 7 bases. This sample comprised CD4+ T cells from blood, obtained before the transplant. This sequence originates from a human donor who received a combined kidney and bone marrow transplant. Partial CDR3 DNA: TGCAGTGCTAGTCCGGGGGGTAATGAG. It specifies CSASPGGNE. The entire CDR3 is CSASPGGNEQFF.